The 14 T cell receptor beta chains presented below share a single source sample, sequenced in a study of blood T cell repertoires in COVID-19. Sequencing used immunoSEQ multiplex PCR; TCRdb keeps in-frame clones, though not all of them. Of around 83,000 clones in the sample, 80% to 90% were seen once. What was sequenced was peripheral blood. All receptors derive from a man over 45 with active or convalescent COVID-19.

This sequence joins TRBV27 and TRBJ1-5, with D maybe TRBD1 (5 bases). Deletions cut 4 bases from V and 0 bases from J, with 25 bases between. This CDR3 region has 20 residues. Germline CDR1 is MNHEY and CDR2 is SMNVEV (reference sequence). As DNA, the CDR3 is TGTGCCAGCAGTTCAGCTAACCGGGCAGGGCCGGCTTATAGCAATCAGCCCCAGCATTTT. Its protein product is CASSSANRAGPAYSNQPQHF.

The chain uses TRBV6-5 and TRBJ1-4, with a tentative D call TRBD1 (5 bases). Germline values: CDR1 MNHEY, CDR2 SVGAGI. The CDR3 totals 14 residues. The V end was cut by 6 bases, the J end by 5 bases, with 13 bases between. As DNA, the CDR3 is TGTGCCAGCAGGACGACAGCTAGGAATGAAAAACTGTTTTTT. This encodes CASRTTARNEKLFF.

The chain couples TRBV7-9 to TRBJ2-5; D call uncertain. CDR1 is SEHNR and CDR2 is FQNEAQ in the germline V gene (reference sequence). This CDR3 is built from 14 residues. Between the trimmed V and J ends, which lost 1 base and 2 bases, there was a span of 8 bases. The CDR3, as DNA: TGTGCCAGCAGCTTAGGATCGGGTCAAGAGACCCAGTACTTC. It translates to CASSLGSGQETQYF.

The CDR3 DNA is TGCGCCAGCAGCTTGGTTCCTAGCGGGAGTTTAGGGGTACAGGGGCACATTCAGTACTTC. Its translation: CASSLVPSGSLGVQGHIQYF. This sequence joins TRBV5-1 and TRBJ2-4; 10 bases fit TRBD2. Germline trimming cut 0 bases from V and 8 bases from J; bases unmatched to any gene: 20. Germline loops: CDR1 SGHRS, CDR2 YFSETQ. The CDR3 covers 20 residues.

This clone has just one count. The J gene is TRBJ2-7, the V gene TRBV30; 7 nucleotides align to TRBD1. The CDR3 runs 13 residues. The germline V gene encodes CDR1 GTSNPN and CDR2 SVGIG (reference sequence). The V segment lost 5 bases and the J segment 4 bases; nucleotides outside the gene matches: 8. CDR3 sequence reads: CAWGTGAGYEQYF. The CDR3, as DNA: TGTGCCTGGGGAACAGGGGCTGGGTACGAGCAGTACTTC.

This rearrangement joins TRBV18 to TRBJ1-2; D gene unclear. This CDR3 is 14 amino acids long. The V and J ends lost 3 bases and 6 bases respectively, with 14 bases between them. The germline gives CDR1 KGHSH, CDR2 LQKENI. In nucleotides, the CDR3 is TGTGCCAGCTCACCGCGTAGCGTGGTTGATGGCTACACCTTC. It translates to CASSPRSVVDGYTF.

V is TRBV5-4 and J is TRBJ2-7; 7 nucleotides match TRBD1. The CDR3 covers 14 residues. The germline V gene has CDR1 SGHNT and CDR2 YYREEE (reference sequence). Trimming removed 4 bases from V and 3 bases from J; junction bases left unmatched: 7. The CDR3 here is CASSRLGQNYEQYF. The CDR3 region has the DNA TGTGCCAGCAGCCGTCTGGGACAGAACTACGAGCAGTACTTC.

The chain combines TRBV11-3 with TRBJ2-5, with TRBD2 matching over 7 bases. Germline-derived CDR1 and CDR2 are SGHNT and YENEEA. Trimming cost V 5 bases and J 3 bases; bases outside gene matches: 6. This CDR3 has 14 residues. CDR3 bases: TGTGCCAGCAGCGCAAGACGGGGGGAAGAGACCCAGTACTTC. This translates into CASSARRGEETQYF.

V and J are TRBV19 and TRBJ2-1, with 11 bases fitting TRBD2. The V gene end was trimmed by 5 bases and the J gene end by 7 bases; junction bases not matched to a gene: 4. The CDR3 loop spans 14 amino acids. In germline, CDR1 is LNHDA, CDR2 SQIVND (reference sequence). CDR3 DNA sequence: TGTGCCAGTAGTGTATCTAGCGGGAGGAATGAGCAGTTCTTC. It encodes CASSVSSGRNEQFF.

In regard to this clone: Additional DNA sequences in this sample encode the identical CDR3. V usage is TRBV18 and J usage is TRBJ2-7; 8 positions agree with TRBD1. In germline, CDR1 is KGHSH, CDR2 LQKENI. The CDR3 contains 15 residues. V was clipped by 6 bases and J by 1 base; unmatched bases: 8. The CDR3 DNA is TGTGCCAGCTCCCTCGGACAGGGCGGGTCCTACGAGCAGTACTTC. Its protein product is CASSLGQGGSYEQYF.

The chain combines TRBV7-2 with TRBJ2-7; 9 bases line up with TRBD2. The ends lost 1 base at V and 2 bases at J; junction bases unmatched: 3. The CDR3 consists of 15 residues. Germline V gene sequence: CDR1 SGHTA, CDR2 FQGNSA. The CDR3 loop is CASSLGTSATYEQYF. CDR3 bases: TGTGCCAGCAGCTTAGGGACTAGCGCCACCTACGAGCAGTACTTC.

The rearrangement joins TRBV19 to TRBJ1-5; possibly TRBD1 for D (5 bases). Germline CDR1 is LNHDA and CDR2 is SQIVND (reference sequence). The V end was cut by 5 bases, the J end by 9 bases, with 14 bases between. This CDR3 has 13 amino acids. The CDR3 sequence is CASSQQQDRPQHF. Written as DNA, the CDR3 is TGTGCCAGTAGTCAACAACAGGACCGGCCCCAGCATTTT.

This chain connects TRBV27 to TRBJ1-4; D is perhaps TRBD1 (5 bases). V lost 8 bases and J 7 bases, leaving 23 bases between the germline ends. The V gene's germline CDR1 is MNHEY and CDR2 SMNVEV (reference sequence). The CDR3 runs 16 residues. CDR3 amino acids: CASRTTSGTLSEKLFF. The DNA of the CDR3 is TGTGCCAGCCGAACAACCTCCGGGACTTTAAGTGAAAAACTGTTTTTT.

This chain connects TRBV19 to TRBJ2-3; 7 positions agree with TRBD2. After removal of 5 bases from V and 0 bases from J, the junction contained 5 bases not matched to a gene. Germline V gives CDR1 LNHDA, CDR2 SQIVND (reference sequence). The CDR3 runs to 15 residues. The CDR3 nucleotides are TGTGCCAGTAGTGCAGGACTAGGTAGCACAGATACGCAGTATTTT. This gives the protein CASSAGLGSTDTQYF.